This T cell receptor beta chain comes out of a study of shared clonotypes between healthy human individuals. Overall study: Donors, aged 18 to 49, were a couple of women and three men.

The CDR3 is made up of 15 amino acids. CDR1 is SSHAT, CDR2 FNYEAQ, per germline (reference sequence). V was clipped by 3 bases and J by 1 base, with 9 bases between them. The authors ran the assay at deep level. Unsorted PBMC contributed approximately 0.3 ug DNA, approximately 30,000 T cell genomes, to each replicate PCR. Profiled with immunoSEQ multiplex PCR; TCRdb holds only in-frame clones, not every one. Of 450,000 to 500,000 clones in the sample, roughly 85% are singletons; the top ten hold roughly 12%. Unsorted samples drew genomic DNA from approximately 87 million PBMCs. Source material: PBMCs. The chain carries TRBV7-7 and TRBJ2-2; D uncertain. The clonotype comes from a woman between 35 and 50 years old in good health. Some clones in this sample may be carry-over from other donors' samples. As DNA, the CDR3 is TGTGCCAGCAGCTTCAGCCCGCAGAACACCGGGGAGCTGTTTTTT. Translation gives CASSFSPQNTGELFF.